This entry describes one T cell receptor beta chain. The junction does not match germline at one end; this may be a read error. The data were taken from a study of control samples from healthy donors and cancer patients. Here immunoSEQ multiplex PCR was the method, and the copy in TCRdb shows in-frame clones only, minus some. The sample carries about 120,000 clones, 80% to 95% recorded once. Germline loops: CDR1 LNHDA, CDR2 SQIVND (reference sequence). The CDR3 has 14 residues. The chain couples TRBV19 to TRBJ2-1; 10 nucleotides match TRBD2. Sequencing was carried out using PBMCs. This clonotype was obtained from an older man with head and neck cancer. In nucleotides, the CDR3 is TGTGCCAGTAGTATACCGGGACTAGCGTCCGGGAGGGTCTTC. Protein: CASSIPGLASGRVF. Supplemented by reference TRBV19 and TRBJ2-1, the full variable domain reads DGGITQSPKYLFRKEGQNVTLSCEQNLNHDAMYWYRQDPGQGLRLIYYSQIVNDFQKGDIAEGYSVSREKKESFPLTVTSAQKNPTAFYLCASSIPGLASGRVFGPGTRLTVL.